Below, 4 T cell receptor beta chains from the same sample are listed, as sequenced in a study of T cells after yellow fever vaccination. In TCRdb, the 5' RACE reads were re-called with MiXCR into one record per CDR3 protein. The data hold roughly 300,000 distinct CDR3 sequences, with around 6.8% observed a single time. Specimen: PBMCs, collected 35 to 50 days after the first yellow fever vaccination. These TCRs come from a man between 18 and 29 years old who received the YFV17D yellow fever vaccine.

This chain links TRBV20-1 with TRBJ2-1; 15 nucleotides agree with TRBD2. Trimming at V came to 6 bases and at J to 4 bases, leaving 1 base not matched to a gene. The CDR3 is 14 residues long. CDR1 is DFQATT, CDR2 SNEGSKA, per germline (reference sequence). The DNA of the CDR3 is TGCAGTGCCGGGACTAGCGGGGGGTACAATGAGCAGTTCTTC. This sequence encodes CSAGTSGGYNEQFF.

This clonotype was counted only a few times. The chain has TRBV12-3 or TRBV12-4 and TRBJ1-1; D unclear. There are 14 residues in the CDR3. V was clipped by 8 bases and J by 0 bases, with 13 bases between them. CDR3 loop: CASLRHSLNTEAFF. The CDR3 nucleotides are TGTGCCAGCTTGAGGCACAGCCTGAACACTGAAGCTTTCTTT.

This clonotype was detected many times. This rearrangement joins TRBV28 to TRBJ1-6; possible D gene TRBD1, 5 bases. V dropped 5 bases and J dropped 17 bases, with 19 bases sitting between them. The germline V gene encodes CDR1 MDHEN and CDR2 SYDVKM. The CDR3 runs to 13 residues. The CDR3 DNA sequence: TGTGCCAGCAGTCAACGGGACCCCCCTTCTTTCCACTTT. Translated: CASSQRDPPSFHF.

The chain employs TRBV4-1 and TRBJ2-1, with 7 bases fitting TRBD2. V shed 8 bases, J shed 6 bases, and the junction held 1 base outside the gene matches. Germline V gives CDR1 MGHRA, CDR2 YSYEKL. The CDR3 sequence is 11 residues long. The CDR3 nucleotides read TGCGCCAGCGGGACTACCAATGAGCAGTTCTTC. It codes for CASGTTNEQFF.